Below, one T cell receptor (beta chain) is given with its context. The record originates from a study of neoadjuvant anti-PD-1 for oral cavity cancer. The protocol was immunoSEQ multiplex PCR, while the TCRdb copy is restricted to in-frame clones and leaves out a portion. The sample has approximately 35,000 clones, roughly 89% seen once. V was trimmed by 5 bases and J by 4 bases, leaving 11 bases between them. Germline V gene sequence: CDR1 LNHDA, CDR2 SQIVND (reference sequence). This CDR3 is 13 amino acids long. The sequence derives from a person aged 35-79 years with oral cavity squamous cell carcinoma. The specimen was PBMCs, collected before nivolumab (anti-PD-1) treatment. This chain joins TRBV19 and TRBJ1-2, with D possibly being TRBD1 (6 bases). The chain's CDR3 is CASSEGRGYGYTF. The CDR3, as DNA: TGTGCCAGTAGTGAAGGCAGGGGCTATGGCTACACCTTC.